The following is a T cell receptor (beta chain) sequence with its context. The CDR3 covers 14 residues. Unmatched junction bases numbered 15, after V lost 4 bases and J lost 15 bases. Looked up from germline, CDR1 is SGHRS and CDR2 is YFSETQ. The data originate from a study of cytomegalovirus exposure and HLA in healthy donors. The PCR made use of 60 Vbeta and 13 Jbeta primers. Clones were sequenced by immunoSEQ multiplex PCR, and TCRdb holds only the in-frame ones, with some missing. The sample has roughly 140,000 clones; approximately 80% are singletons. The chain carries TRBV5-1 and TRBJ2-1; the match to TRBD2 covers 8 bases. The specimen sequenced was PBMCs. The TCR comes from a female donor in good health and CMV-seronegative. The CDR3 coding sequence is TGCGCCAGCAGCCTGCATGAAGGCGGGAGGTTGGGGTTCTTC. Protein product: CASSLHEGGRLGFF.